These T cell receptor beta chains were read from a single sample in a study of blood T cell repertoires in COVID-19. Sequencing was performed with immunoSEQ multiplex PCR; in TCRdb, only in-frame clones are kept and a portion is missing. The table includes a few hundred thousand clones, around 89% detected once. Sample: peripheral blood. These receptors came from a woman aged 30 to 39 who had recovered from COVID-19. CDR3s include the opening cysteine and the closing phenylalanine or tryptophan. D genes are given only for firm matches. A row's size may be missing; if present it is once, few, many or a size class.

d_call: .; clone_size: .; j_call: TRBJ1-6; v_call: TRBV30; cdr3_nt: TGTGCCTGGAGTGTGGGAGCGAATTCACCCCTCCACTTT; cdr3_aa: CAWSVGANSPLHF
d_call: TRBD1; clone_size: .; j_call: TRBJ2-6; v_call: TRBV28; cdr3_nt: TGTGCCATGACCTATCAGGGGGCCAACTCTGGGGCCAACGTCCTGACTTTC; cdr3_aa: CAMTYQGANSGANVLTF
d_call: .; clone_size: .; j_call: TRBJ1-2; v_call: TRBV6-5; cdr3_nt: TGTGCCAGCAGTTCCACCCCGACGGGGATTAATGGCTACACCTTC; cdr3_aa: CASSSTPTGINGYTF
d_call: TRBD1; clone_size: .; j_call: TRBJ2-7; v_call: TRBV29-1; cdr3_nt: TGCAGCTTTCGGGACAGAGCCTACGAGCAGTACTTC; cdr3_aa: CSFRDRAYEQYF
d_call: .; clone_size: .; j_call: TRBJ1-6; v_call: TRBV12-3/TRBV12-4; cdr3_nt: TGTGCCAGCAGTTTTAATCAGAATTCACCCCTCCACTTT; cdr3_aa: CASSFNQNSPLHF
d_call: .; clone_size: .; j_call: TRBJ1-1; v_call: TRBV27; cdr3_nt: TGTGCCAGCAGTTTGAGGTCCGGGGGGCTAGGGACTGAAGCTTTCTTT; cdr3_aa: CASSLRSGGLGTEAFF
d_call: .; clone_size: .; j_call: TRBJ1-6; v_call: TRBV28; cdr3_nt: TGTGCCAGCAGTTTGAGCCAGGGTGGTTCACCCCTCCACTTT; cdr3_aa: CASSLSQGGSPLHF
d_call: TRBD1; clone_size: .; j_call: TRBJ1-5; v_call: TRBV6-5; cdr3_nt: TGTGCCAGCAGGCCGACAGGGAGAGAGCAGCCCCAGCATTTT; cdr3_aa: CASRPTGREQPQHF
d_call: TRBD1; clone_size: once; j_call: TRBJ2-2; v_call: TRBV28; cdr3_nt: TGTGCCAGCAGGAGACAGGGTGCCTCGAACACCGGGGAGCTGTTTTTT; cdr3_aa: CASRRQGASNTGELFF
d_call: TRBD1; clone_size: .; j_call: TRBJ2-7; v_call: TRBV6-6; cdr3_nt: TGTGCCAGCGCCCAGGGGGACGACGAGCAGTACTTC; cdr3_aa: CASAQGDDEQYF
d_call: .; clone_size: .; j_call: TRBJ2-1; v_call: TRBV5-6; cdr3_nt: TGTGCCAGCAGCTTAGGAAGGGGGACCCGCTCCTACAATGAGCAGTTCTTC; cdr3_aa: CASSLGRGTRSYNEQFF
d_call: .; clone_size: .; j_call: TRBJ2-3; v_call: TRBV7-8; cdr3_nt: TGTGCCAGCAGCTTAGTAGTCGCTGGCACAGATACGCAGTATTTT; cdr3_aa: CASSLVVAGTDTQYF
d_call: .; clone_size: .; j_call: TRBJ1-2; v_call: TRBV12-3/TRBV12-4; cdr3_nt: TGTGCCAGCAGTTTTCGCCAGGGTTATGGCTACACCTTC; cdr3_aa: CASSFRQGYGYTF
d_call: TRBD2; clone_size: .; j_call: TRBJ2-1; v_call: TRBV5-3; cdr3_nt: TGTGCCAGAAGCTTGGTTCCTAGCGGGGCGCCAAGCAATGAGCAGTTCTTC; cdr3_aa: CARSLVPSGAPSNEQFF
d_call: .; clone_size: .; j_call: TRBJ1-2; v_call: TRBV18; cdr3_nt: TGTGCCAGCGCCTTACCCGGACAGTCTAAAAGCTACACCTTC; cdr3_aa: CASALPGQSKSYTF
d_call: .; clone_size: .; j_call: TRBJ2-2; v_call: TRBV5-1; cdr3_nt: TGCGCCAGCAGCTACCGACTGAGCACCGGGGAGCTGTTTTTT; cdr3_aa: CASSYRLSTGELFF
d_call: TRBD1; clone_size: .; j_call: TRBJ1-2; v_call: TRBV5-1; cdr3_nt: TGCGCCAGCAGCTTGGACAGGGGGGATGGCTACACCTTC; cdr3_aa: CASSLDRGDGYTF
d_call: TRBD1; clone_size: .; j_call: TRBJ1-2; v_call: TRBV6-1; cdr3_nt: TGTGCCAGCAGTGACCCGGGACAGGGGGCAGTTGGCTACACCTTC; cdr3_aa: CASSDPGQGAVGYTF
d_call: TRBD1; clone_size: once; j_call: TRBJ2-7; v_call: TRBV6-5; cdr3_nt: TGTGCCAGCAGTCCCGGGACAGGGAGTTTCTACGAGCAGTACTTC; cdr3_aa: CASSPGTGSFYEQYF
d_call: .; clone_size: .; j_call: TRBJ1-3; v_call: TRBV5-6; cdr3_nt: TGTGCCAGCAGCTTGGCCGTATCGGGGACACCCTCTGGAAACACCATATATTTT; cdr3_aa: CASSLAVSGTPSGNTIYF
d_call: .; clone_size: .; j_call: TRBJ1-1; v_call: TRBV18; cdr3_nt: TGTGCCAGCTCACAATCGAGGGACATTCCCGGAACTGAAGCTTTCTTT; cdr3_aa: CASSQSRDIPGTEAFF
d_call: .; clone_size: .; j_call: TRBJ2-5; v_call: TRBV5-1; cdr3_nt: TGCGCCAGCAGCTTGTCGGTCCAAGAGACCCAGTACTTC; cdr3_aa: CASSLSVQETQYF
d_call: .; clone_size: once; j_call: TRBJ2-6; v_call: TRBV7-8; cdr3_nt: TGTGCCAGCTTAGAACGCTCTGGGGCCAACGTCCTGACTTTC; cdr3_aa: CASLERSGANVLTF
d_call: TRBD1; clone_size: .; j_call: TRBJ1-5; v_call: TRBV7-8; cdr3_nt: TGTGCCAGCAGCCGCGGTAGGAGGGGGCTCAATCAGCCCCAGCATTTT; cdr3_aa: CASSRGRRGLNQPQHF
d_call: .; clone_size: .; j_call: TRBJ1-5; v_call: TRBV28; cdr3_nt: TGTGCCAGCAGTTTAGTCGAGCATCAGCCCCAGCATTTT; cdr3_aa: CASSLVEHQPQHF
d_call: .; clone_size: .; j_call: TRBJ1-6; v_call: TRBV7-2; cdr3_nt: TGTGCCAGCAGCACAGGCCGAAGCTCCTATAATTCACCCCTCCACTTT; cdr3_aa: CASSTGRSSYNSPLHF
d_call: .; clone_size: few; j_call: TRBJ1-1; v_call: TRBV6-6; cdr3_nt: TGTGCCAGCAGTTCAATGAACACTGAAGCTTTCTTT; cdr3_aa: CASSSMNTEAFF
d_call: TRBD1; clone_size: once; j_call: TRBJ1-1; v_call: TRBV5-8; cdr3_nt: TGTGCCAGCAGCTTTCAGGGGGCGCGGAACACTGAAGCTTTCTTT; cdr3_aa: CASSFQGARNTEAFF
d_call: TRBD2; clone_size: .; j_call: TRBJ2-2; v_call: TRBV4-2; cdr3_nt: TGTGCCAGCAGCCCCCAGCGGGAAGAGCTGTTTTTT; cdr3_aa: CASSPQREELFF
d_call: TRBD2; clone_size: .; j_call: TRBJ2-5; v_call: TRBV9; cdr3_nt: TGTGCCAGCAGCGAAGGGACTAGCGGGGGGGCCCGCGAGACCCAGTACTTC; cdr3_aa: CASSEGTSGGARETQYF
d_call: TRBD2; clone_size: .; j_call: TRBJ2-1; v_call: TRBV7-6; cdr3_nt: TGTGCCAGCAGCTGGTATAGCGGGCCTTACAATGAGCAGTTCTTC; cdr3_aa: CASSWYSGPYNEQFF
d_call: .; clone_size: .; j_call: TRBJ2-2; v_call: TRBV19; cdr3_nt: TGTGCCAGTAGTATAGGAGGAGGGACCGGGGAGCTGTTTTTT; cdr3_aa: CASSIGGGTGELFF
d_call: .; clone_size: .; j_call: TRBJ1-1; v_call: TRBV5-8; cdr3_nt: TGTGCCAGCAGCTTGGACACCAACACTGAAGCTTTCTTT; cdr3_aa: CASSLDTNTEAFF
d_call: .; clone_size: many; j_call: TRBJ1-5; v_call: TRBV5-1; cdr3_nt: TGCGCCAGCAGTCGGGAGGGGGGCGCCTATCAGCCCCAGCATTTT; cdr3_aa: CASSREGGAYQPQHF
d_call: TRBD1; clone_size: .; j_call: TRBJ1-2; v_call: TRBV15; cdr3_nt: TGTGCCACCAGCAGATCCTATCCCGGGACAGGTGCGGGCTATGGCTACACCTTC; cdr3_aa: CATSRSYPGTGAGYGYTF